The clone carrying this T cell receptor (beta chain) was detected a few times. Its antigen remains unknown. TCRbeta library preparation incorporated unique molecular identifiers. TCRdb reprocessed the PCR reads with MiXCR, giving one entry per CDR3 protein. The table shows around 700,000 distinct CDR3 sequences, with around 14% occurring only once. The sample is drawn from a study of T-cell reconstitution after alpha-beta-depleted transplantation in children. Study-wide findings and caveats: Expanded graft clones, several hundred of them, were reportedly the source of alpha-beta T cells about two months after transplant.

V shed 1 base, J shed 8 bases, and the junction held 4 bases outside the gene matches. CDR3 size: 15 residues. The receptor was isolated from a girl aged 2-15 years with congenital amegakaryocytic thrombocytopenia, due to receive a stem cell transplant. The rearrangement uses TRBV12-3 or TRBV12-4 and TRBJ2-1; 11 nucleotides agree with TRBD2. Sequencing used PBMCs, obtained before TCRalphabeta/CD19-depleted stem cell transplant. CDR3 region: CASSLELAGVDEQFF. The CDR3 nucleotides are TGTGCCAGCAGTTTAGAACTAGCGGGAGTCGATGAGCAGTTCTTC.